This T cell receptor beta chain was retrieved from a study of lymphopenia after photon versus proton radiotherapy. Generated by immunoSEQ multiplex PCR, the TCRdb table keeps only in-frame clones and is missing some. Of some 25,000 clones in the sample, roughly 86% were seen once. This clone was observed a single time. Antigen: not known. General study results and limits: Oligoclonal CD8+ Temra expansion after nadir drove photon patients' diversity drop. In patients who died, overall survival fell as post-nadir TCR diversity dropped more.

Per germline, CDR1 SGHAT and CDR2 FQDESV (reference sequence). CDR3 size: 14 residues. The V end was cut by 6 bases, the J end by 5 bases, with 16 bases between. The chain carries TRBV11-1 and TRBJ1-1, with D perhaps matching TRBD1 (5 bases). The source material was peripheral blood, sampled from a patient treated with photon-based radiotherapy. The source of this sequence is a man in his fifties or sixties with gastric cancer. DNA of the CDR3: TGTGCCAGCAGGCTTCGGGGGATGGGTACTGAAGCTTTCTTT. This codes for CASRLRGMGTEAFF.